This T cell receptor beta chain comes out of a study of breast tumors, draining lymph nodes, adjacent tissues. General study findings and limits: Data fit most tumor T cells coming from lymph node, expanding in tumor. Luminal-like breast cancer showed significantly higher tumor–nontumor repertoire similarity than basal-like. Tumor TCR diversity was below lymph nodes but above nontumor tissue. Data only fit, rather than demonstrated, lymph node origin of most tumor T cells.

Notes on this clonotype: Its antigen is currently unknown.

The germline CDR1 and CDR2 sequences are SGHTA and FQGNSA. Deletions cut 2 bases from V and 4 bases from J, with 17 bases between. This CDR3 is 16 amino acids long. Axillary draining lymph nodes of breast cancer patients supplied the node samples. Using its own MiXCR run on the multiplex PCR reads, TCRdb lists one record per CDR3 protein. The sample gives some 170,000 distinct CDR3 sequences, about 34% of which show up once; less than 4% is in the top ten. The receptor's source is a female donor with breast cancer. Some clones in this sample may be carry-over from other donors' samples. The V call is TRBV7-2, the J call TRBJ1-2, with no clear D. Sequencing input: axillary lymph node tissue. CDR3 protein: CASSLLTIPATYGYTF. The CDR3 DNA sequence: TGTGCCAGCAGCTTATTAACTATACCAGCTACCTATGGCTACACCTTC. The variable domain in full, with the rest retrieved from reference TRBV7-2 and TRBJ1-2, is GAGVSQSPSNKVTEKGKDVELRCDPISGHTALYWYRQSLGQGLEFLIYFQGNSAPDKSGLPSDRFSAERTGGSVSTLTIQRTQQEDSAVYLCASSLLTIPATYGYTFGSGTRLTVV.